This T cell receptor beta chain was recorded in a study of T cells in narcolepsy (dated by TCRdb to 2016 to 2019). Some background on the complete study: Patients with narcolepsy type 1 or type 2 (NT1, NT2) and healthy control donors were enrolled in the study. To look for autoreactive T cells in narcolepsy patients that target self-antigens of hypocretin neurons (hypocretin, TRIB2), the study used TCR Vbeta sequencing to follow clonotypes in blood and CSF.

Memory CD8+ T cells were sorted ex vivo from patient blood for TCR Vbeta sequencing and comparison with CSF CD8+ T cells. The method was the immunoSEQ multiplex PCR assay. The clones in this table, taken by TCRdb from immuneACCESS, are in-frame only. Not every clone is retained; where verified, under half of the shortfall comes from an unresolved V gene, and the cause of the rest is unknown. The sample table contains some 15,000 clones; only one count was recorded for around 77% of them. In total, the top ten clones hold 11% to 15% of the sample. Overall study outcomes, separate from this receptor: According to the report, autoreactive clonotypes were detected serially in the blood of the same patients and of different patients, but not in healthy controls. HCRT-specific and TRIB2-specific autoreactive clonotypes were highlighted in plots that compared CD4+ T cell clonotypes in CSF versus blood from the same patient.

Points on this clone: Its antigen target is currently unknown. No qualities accompany the bases; no much larger clone lies one base away.

The clonotype originates from a human donor with narcolepsy. Sequenced sample: CD45RA- memory CD8+ T cells from PBMCs. In light of the paper, this sample's cell subset or site label describes: memory T cells sorted ex vivo from peripheral blood.

The DNA sequence is as follows: TGTGCCAGCAGTCCAGGGGGGTCTGGGGCCAACGTCCTGACTTTC. Its amino acids are CASSPGGSGANVLTF. The chain employs TRBV5-6 and TRBJ2-6; the D region possibly corresponds to TRBD1 (7 bases align). The germline V gene provides CDR1 SGHDT and CDR2 YYEEEE. From the cysteine up to the phenylalanine, the CDR3 has a length of 15 residues. The only DNA kept is the CDR3, 45 bases in frame from the first base. The junction shows trimming of 5 bases on V and 1 base on J, plus 10 bases between the germline ends.